The 24 T cell receptor beta chains below were found in one sample sequenced in a study of cytomegalovirus exposure and HLA in healthy donors. PCR involved 60 Vbeta and 13 Jbeta primers. Only in-frame clones appear in the TCRdb table, and some are missing; sequencing was by immunoSEQ multiplex PCR. Of around 80,000 clones listed, roughly 70% are singletons. The specimen was PBMCs. These receptors were obtained from a man aged 35-49 years in good health and CMV-seropositive.

The genes are TRBV6-1 and TRBJ1-6; TRBD1 might be the D (6 bases). The CDR3 contains 16 residues. V lost 3 bases, J lost 5 bases, and 14 bases lay in between. Germline assignment: CDR1 MNHNS and CDR2 SASEGT. The DNA of the CDR3 is TGTGCCAGCAGTGACCAGACAGGACTGGATAATTCACCCCTCCACTTT. This gives the protein CASSDQTGLDNSPLHF.

The chain combines TRBV5-5 with TRBJ1-6; TRBD1 might be the D (5 bases). CDR1 and CDR2 from the germline V gene are SGHKS and YYEKEE (reference sequence). The length of the CDR3 is 16 residues. With 0 bases removed from V and 4 bases from J, the gap between germline ends came to 11 bases. In DNA form, the CDR3 reads TGTGCCAGCAGCTTGGGGTCGACAGTTTATAATTCACCCCTCCACTTT. The encoded protein is CASSLGSTVYNSPLHF.

The rearrangement joins TRBV7-6 to TRBJ2-3; 8 bases line up with TRBD2. Germline V CDR1 and CDR2: SGHVS, FNYEAQ. V lost 5 bases to trimming and J lost 14 bases; unmatched junction nucleotides: 9. The CDR3 length is 12 residues. The CDR3 DNA follows: TGTGCCAGCAGCCCGCACAGGACTAGCTGGTATTTT. It encodes CASSPHRTSWYF. Drawing the rest from reference TRBV7-6 and TRBJ2-3, the complete variable domain is GAGVSQSPRYKVTKRGQDVALRCDPISGHVSLYWYRQALGQGPEFLTYFNYEAQQDKSGLPNDRFSAERPEGSISTLTIQRTEQRDSAMYRCASSPHRTSWYFGPGTRLTVL.

The chain employs TRBV28 and TRBJ2-3, with D possibly being TRBD1 (5 bases). The CDR3 runs to 13 residues. Germline CDR1 and CDR2: MDHEN and SYDVKM. V was cut by 5 bases and J by 3 bases, with 9 bases left in between. The CDR3 spells CASSASGTDTQYF. The CDR3 nucleotides read TGTGCCAGCAGTGCGTCAGGGACAGATACGCAGTATTTT.

V is TRBV6-6 and J is TRBJ1-5; the match to TRBD1 covers 8 bases. The CDR3 runs 14 residues. Germline V gives CDR1 MNHNY, CDR2 SVGAGI (reference sequence). The V and J ends lost 6 bases and 4 bases, in that order; junction bases with no gene match: 5. The CDR3 DNA reads TGTGCCAGCAGGCCGGGACAGGATAATCAGCCCCAGCATTTT. Protein product: CASRPGQDNQPQHF.

This clone was counted a single time. The chain is built from TRBV28 and TRBJ2-3, with D possibly matching TRBD1 (6 bases). V was shortened by 5 bases and J by 2 bases, with 14 bases between the two germline ends. This CDR3 spans 15 amino acids. Germline V gene lookup returns CDR1 MDHEN and CDR2 SYDVKM. The CDR3 sequence is CASSPPDSLTDTQYF. CDR3 coding DNA: TGTGCCAGCAGTCCCCCGGACAGCCTCACAGATACGCAGTATTTT.

The chain joins TRBV4-1 to TRBJ2-3, with 9 bases lining up with TRBD2. Looked up from germline, CDR1 is MGHRA and CDR2 is YSYEKL. The CDR3 totals 15 residues. J was trimmed by 6 bases and V by 8 bases; bases with no gene match: 12. As DNA, the CDR3 is TGCGCCAGCCGGAAAGCGGGGGGTGTGCGTGATACGCAGTATTTT. Translated: CASRKAGGVRDTQYF.

This clone came up once. V and J are TRBV29-1 and TRBJ1-2; TRBD1 is a possible D gene (5 bases). The V gene lost 7 bases and the J gene lost 3 bases, with 12 bases spanning the gap. The CDR3 is made up of 12 amino acids. The germline V gene has CDR1 SQVTM and CDR2 ANQGSEA. The CDR3 protein is CSAVRRDYGYTF. The CDR3 nucleotides are TGCAGCGCTGTCCGCAGGGACTATGGCTACACCTTC. The full variable domain, with the rest looked up from reference TRBV29-1 and TRBJ1-2, is SAVISQKPSRDICQRGTSLTIQCQVDSQVTMMFWYRQQPGQSLTLIATANQGSEATYESGFVIDKFPISRPNLTFSTLTVSNMSPEDSSIYLCSAVRRDYGYTFGSGTRLTVV.

The genes are TRBV29-1 and TRBJ2-2; 7 nucleotides line up with TRBD1. Germline loops: CDR1 SQVTM, CDR2 ANQGSEA. This CDR3 is built from 14 residues. The V segment lost 4 bases and the J segment 3 bases; nucleotides outside the gene matches: 5. The CDR3 region has the DNA TGCAGCGTTGGACAGGGATGGGACACCGGGGAGCTGTTTTTT. Its protein is CSVGQGWDTGELFF.

This clone was observed a single time. The V and J genes are TRBV5-1 and TRBJ2-3; D is unresolved. CDR1 and CDR2 (germline): SGHRS, YFSETQ. This CDR3 has 12 residues. The V end was cut by 3 bases, the J end by 4 bases, with 6 bases between. CDR3 nucleotides: TGCGCCAGCAGCTACAGCCCAGATACGCAGTATTTT. Its translation: CASSYSPDTQYF.

This chain connects TRBV5-5 to TRBJ1-1; no clear D gene. From germline, CDR1 is SGHKS and CDR2 YYEKEE (reference sequence). This CDR3 region has 14 residues. The V and J ends lost 4 bases and 1 base respectively, with 11 bases between them. The chain's CDR3 is CASSPAAGNTEAFF. The CDR3 DNA is TGTGCCAGCAGCCCCGCCGCCGGGAACACTGAAGCTTTCTTT.

This clone occurred once. The chain employs TRBV5-6 and TRBJ2-2; a possible D gene is TRBD2 (5 bases). Germline CDR1 SGHDT, CDR2 YYEEEE. The CDR3 covers 12 residues. V lost 4 bases, J lost 5 bases, and 6 bases lay in between. CDR3 bases: TGTGCCAGCAGCCGCGGGACCGGGGAGCTGTTTTTT. Translation gives CASSRGTGELFF.

This clone was observed a few times. The chain couples TRBV6-5 to TRBJ1-6, with D perhaps matching TRBD1 (6 bases). Germline CDR1 is MNHEY and CDR2 is SVGAGI. This CDR3 is 16 amino acids long. Deletions cut 2 bases from V and 6 bases from J, with 14 bases between. The CDR3 sequence is CASSYGGGASNSPLHF. The CDR3, as DNA: TGTGCCAGCAGTTACGGGGGGGGCGCGAGTAATTCACCCCTCCACTTT.

This clone was seen a handful of times. The sample carries other DNA sequences with the same CDR3. The V call is TRBV7-9, the J call TRBJ1-3; 7 bases align to TRBD1. The germline V gene encodes CDR1 SEHNR and CDR2 FQNEAQ (reference sequence). V was clipped by 5 bases and J by 4 bases; unmatched bases: 5. The CDR3 consists of 14 residues. The CDR3 DNA sequence: TGTGCCAGCAGCCTAGACAGGGCGGGAAACACCATATATTTT. Amino acids: CASSLDRAGNTIYF.

The chain combines TRBV7-6 with TRBJ1-3; D is possibly TRBD1 (5 bases). The CDR3 runs to 15 residues. The V end was cut by 5 bases, the J end by 3 bases, with 14 bases between. Germline lookup yields CDR1 SGHVS and CDR2 FNYEAQ. CDR3 nucleotide sequence: TGTGCCAGCAGCCGAGAGCGGGGCCGTGGAAACACCATATATTTT. Amino acids: CASSRERGRGNTIYF. Complete variable domain (other parts from reference TRBV7-6 and TRBJ1-3): GAGVSQSPRYKVTKRGQDVALRCDPISGHVSLYWYRQALGQGPEFLTYFNYEAQQDKSGLPNDRFSAERPEGSISTLTIQRTEQRDSAMYRCASSRERGRGNTIYFGEGSWLTVV.

This sequence joins TRBV5-4 and TRBJ2-5; possible D gene TRBD1, 6 bases. The CDR3 runs 14 residues. Germline V gene lookup returns CDR1 SGHNT and CDR2 YYREEE (reference sequence). Trimming stripped 3 bases from V and 2 bases from J, with 11 bases between. The CDR3 loop is CASSSTGLQETQYF. The CDR3 DNA is TGTGCCAGCAGCTCGACAGGCCTTCAAGAGACCCAGTACTTC.

This rearrangement joins TRBV4-3 to TRBJ1-2, with 7 positions matching TRBD1. Losses at the gene ends were 4 bases for V and 3 bases for J; bases not matched to a gene: 14. This CDR3 has 17 residues. The germline V gene encodes CDR1 LGHNA and CDR2 YSLEER. The CDR3 DNA reads TGCGCCAGCAGCCTTCTATCCCAGGGGGAAAGGTACTATGGCTACACCTTC. Protein sequence: CASSLLSQGERYYGYTF.

The V call is TRBV20-1, the J call TRBJ2-5; no clear D. Germline CDR1 DFQATT, CDR2 SNEGSKA (reference sequence). The CDR3 extends over 11 amino acids. The V end was cut by 6 bases, the J end by 0 bases, with 5 bases between. CDR3 DNA: TGCAGTGCGCAGGACCAAGAGACCCAGTACTTC. Translating gives CSAQDQETQYF.

V gene TRBV7-9 combines with J gene TRBJ1-4; 9 nucleotides align to TRBD1. V was clipped by 5 bases and J by 8 bases; unmatched bases: 6. This CDR3 comprises 14 residues. CDR1 is SEHNR and CDR2 is FQNEAQ in the germline V gene (reference sequence). The DNA for the CDR3 is TGTGCCAGCAGCCAGGGACAGGGTCGGGAAAAACTGTTTTTT. Translation gives CASSQGQGREKLFF.

This rearrangement joins TRBV30 to TRBJ1-1; the match to TRBD1 covers 9 bases. The V gene's germline CDR1 is GTSNPN and CDR2 SVGIG (reference sequence). The CDR3 runs to 14 residues. The V and J ends lost 3 bases and 5 bases, in that order; junction bases with no gene match: 7. The CDR3 region is CAWRVGTGWTEAFF. The CDR3 nucleotides read TGTGCCTGGAGGGTCGGGACAGGGTGGACTGAAGCTTTCTTT.

This clone was counted ten times or more. This sequence joins TRBV2 and TRBJ1-1; 10 nucleotides match TRBD1. This CDR3 comprises 14 residues. CDR1 is SNHLY and CDR2 is FYNNEI in the germline V gene. V shed 8 bases and J 4 bases; nucleotides not matched to a gene: 7. CDR3 residues: CASGPRTGGTEAFF. The CDR3 DNA is TGTGCCAGCGGTCCACGGACAGGGGGCACTGAAGCTTTCTTT. The variable domain in full, completed from reference TRBV2 and TRBJ1-1, reads EPEVTQTPSHQVTQMGQEVILRCVPISNHLYFYWYRQILGQKVEFLVSFYNNEISEKSEIFDDQFSVERPDGSNFTLKIRSTKLEDSAMYFCASGPRTGGTEAFFGQGTRLTVV.

The genes are TRBV6-5 and TRBJ2-5; TRBD2 might be the D (5 bases). Trimming stripped 0 bases from V and 5 bases from J, with 7 bases between. The germline V gene encodes CDR1 MNHEY and CDR2 SVGAGI. The CDR3 length is 13 residues. The CDR3 DNA follows: TGTGCCAGCAGTTACTCGAGAGGGGAGACCCAGTACTTC. This encodes CASSYSRGETQYF.

The V call is TRBV4-2, the J call TRBJ1-2; 8 bases align to TRBD1. V lost 4 bases and J lost 4; bases outside the gene matches: 8. The CDR3 is made up of 15 amino acids. Germline assignment: CDR1 LGHNA and CDR2 YNFKEQ. The CDR3 loop reads CASSREGQDAYGYTF. The CDR3 nucleotides are TGTGCCAGCAGCCGGGAGGGACAGGACGCCTATGGCTACACCTTC.

In its sample, this clone was seen once. V is TRBV28 and J is TRBJ2-5, with D unresolved. The CDR3 runs 12 residues. Germline V CDR1 and CDR2: MDHEN, SYDVKM. V lost 5 bases, J lost 3 bases, and 7 bases lay in between. In DNA, the CDR3 is TGTGCCAGCAGTGTACAAAAAGAGACCCAGTACTTC. Amino acid sequence: CASSVQKETQYF.